These 8 T cell receptor beta chains were all obtained from the same sample, sequenced in a study of spatial heterogeneity in lung cancer. Described time point: sample taken at primary tumor resection. Sequencing covered unsorted whole RNA taken from tumor, nontumor lung or frozen PBMC. TCRdb called the 5' RACE reads again in MiXCR, with one record for every CDR3 protein. The sample has about 11,000 distinct CDR3 sequences, roughly 3.8% seen once; the top ten hold just over 7.5%. Sequencing was performed on normal lung tissue next to the tumor, taken at surgery. The receptors stem from a male donor with early-stage non-small cell lung cancer.

There are many counts of this clonotype. The rearrangement uses TRBV18 and TRBJ1-2; D gene ambiguous. V was clipped by 6 bases and J by 6 bases, with 8 bases between them. In germline, CDR1 is KGHSH, CDR2 LQKENI. This CDR3 comprises 11 residues. As DNA, the CDR3 is TGTGCCAGCTCCCAAGGAGATGGCTACACCTTC. It is translated as CASSQGDGYTF.

In its sample, this clonotype ranks as medium-sized. The chain joins TRBV5-1 to TRBJ2-1, with D unclear. This CDR3 comprises 14 residues. Trimming cost V 0 bases and J 5 bases, with 9 bases left between them. Germline V gives CDR1 SGHRS, CDR2 YFSETQ. Here the CDR3 DNA reads TGCGCCAGCAGCTTGGCCACCAAAAACAATGAGCAGTTCTTC. Translation gives CASSLATKNNEQFF.

There are many counts of this clonotype. V usage is TRBV7-9 and J usage is TRBJ1-4, with D possibly matching TRBD1 (5 bases). Between the trimmed V and J ends, which lost 5 bases and 4 bases, there was a span of 14 bases. Germline lookup yields CDR1 SEHNR and CDR2 FQNEAQ (reference sequence). The CDR3 extends over 15 amino acids. The CDR3, as DNA: TGTGCCAGCAGCCCAGGCTGGGGGGATAATGAAAAACTGTTTTTT. It translates to CASSPGWGDNEKLFF.

Sample share makes this clonotype medium-sized. This chain connects TRBV2 to TRBJ2-3; D may be TRBD2 (6 bases). The CDR3 has 13 residues. Trimming cost V 11 bases and J 10 bases, with 22 bases left between them. Germline V lookup: CDR1 SNHLY, CDR2 FYNNEI. In DNA form, the CDR3 reads TGTGCCGGAACGGAGGCGGGGAAAGGAGCGCAGTATTTT. It translates to CAGTEAGKGAQYF.

By share, this clonotype ranks as medium-sized. The rearrangement links TRBV27 to TRBJ1-2; perhaps TRBD1 as D (6 bases). CDR1 MNHEY and CDR2 SMNVEV come from the germline V gene (reference sequence). The CDR3 extends over 15 amino acids. The V end lost 5 bases, the J end lost 6 bases, and 19 bases lay between the germline ends. The CDR3 loop reads CASSPYQGMADGYTF. In DNA, the CDR3 is TGTGCCAGCAGTCCCTACCAGGGGATGGCTGATGGCTACACCTTC.

This clonotype was seen many times. This CDR3 is CASSPSPYEQYF. CDR3 coding DNA: TGTGCCAGCAGCCCCTCCCCCTACGAGCAGTACTTC. The chain joins TRBV12-3 or TRBV12-4 to TRBJ2-7; D is ambiguous. CDR3 length: 12 residues. V was clipped by 6 bases and J by 2 bases, with 8 bases between them.

This clonotype was counted at least ten times. V gene TRBV7-9 combines with J gene TRBJ1-5; 10 positions agree with TRBD1. The CDR3 is 14 amino acids. CDR1 is SEHNR and CDR2 is FQNEAQ in the germline V gene (reference sequence). J gave up 5 bases and V 6 bases, and 4 bases lay outside the gene matches. This CDR3 reads CASRWDRGYQPQHF. In nucleotides, the CDR3 is TGTGCCAGCAGGTGGGACAGGGGATATCAGCCCCAGCATTTT.

By sample fraction, this clonotype is medium-sized (0.01 to 0.1%). This rearrangement joins TRBV18 to TRBJ2-1; 8 bases are shared with TRBD2. CDR1 and CDR2 from the germline V gene are KGHSH and LQKENI. This CDR3 is built from 15 residues. The junction had 9 bases not matched to a gene; V was cut back by 5 bases and J by 6 bases. CDR3 residues: CASSSGTRGANEQFF. CDR3 in DNA: TGTGCCAGCTCATCTGGGACTAGGGGGGCCAATGAGCAGTTCTTC.